These T cell receptor beta chains were read from a single sample in a study of cytomegalovirus exposure and HLA in healthy donors. Sequencing used immunoSEQ multiplex PCR; TCRdb keeps in-frame clones, though not all of them. The table records 150,000 or so clones, over 75% of them present only once. Input material: PBMCs. Receptors originate from a man over 45 in good health and CMV-seropositive. Each CDR3 is given with its conserved first and last residue. Each record gives: D gene, V gene, J gene, clone size, CDR3 protein, CDR3 DNA. A D gene is named only where the DNA matches it firmly. Clone size appears in some rows only: once, few, many, or a class for an expanded clone.

D: TRBD1; V: TRBV30; J: TRBJ2-5; size: once; CDR3: CAWSVLGQGVSETQYF; DNA: TGTGCCTGGAGTGTACTGGGACAGGGGGTATCAGAGACCCAGTACTTC
D: -; V: TRBV11-2; J: TRBJ2-1; size: once; CDR3: CASSLGGGGNEQFF; DNA: TGTGCCAGCAGCTTAGGAGGCGGAGGGAATGAGCAGTTCTTC
D: TRBD1; V: TRBV6-6; J: TRBJ2-7; size: -; CDR3: CATTILAGTGDYEQYF; DNA: TGTGCCACCACAATCTTGGCCGGGACAGGGGACTACGAGCAGTACTTC
D: TRBD1; V: TRBV28; J: TRBJ1-1; size: -; CDR3: CASSPTMGQGHTEAFF; DNA: TGTGCCAGCAGTCCTACCATGGGACAGGGCCACACTGAAGCTTTCTTT
D: -; V: TRBV6-5; J: TRBJ1-6; size: -; CDR3: CASTKTGHSYF; DNA: TGTGCCAGCACAAAGACGGGACATTCTTACTTT
D: -; V: TRBV6-1; J: TRBJ2-1; size: -; CDR3: CASSIGGAFEQFF; DNA: TGTGCCAGCAGTATTGGGGGGGCATTTGAGCAGTTCTTC
D: TRBD2; V: TRBV19; J: TRBJ2-3; size: -; CDR3: CASSGSPGGTQYF; DNA: TGTGCCAGTAGTGGGAGTCCGGGAGGTACGCAGTATTTT
D: -; V: TRBV5-1; J: TRBJ2-3; size: -; CDR3: CASTLDYGSTDTQYF; DNA: TGCGCCAGCACTTTGGACTATGGAAGCACAGATACGCAGTATTTT
D: -; V: TRBV29-1; J: TRBJ2-1; size: few; CDR3: CSVEGEVTNEQFF; DNA: TGCAGCGTTGAAGGGGAGGTTACCAATGAGCAGTTCTTC
D: -; V: TRBV6-1; J: TRBJ2-1; size: -; CDR3: CASSSNTYNEQFF; DNA: TGTGCCAGCAGTTCCAACACCTACAATGAGCAGTTCTTC
D: -; V: TRBV11-2; J: TRBJ1-6; size: -; CDR3: CASSLEDTLLHF; DNA: TGTGCCAGCAGCCTAGAGGACACTCTCCTCCACTTT
D: -; V: TRBV2; J: TRBJ2-5; size: few; CDR3: CASSESGVETQYF; DNA: TGTGCCAGCAGTGAATCGGGTGTAGAGACCCAGTACTTC
D: -; V: TRBV28; J: TRBJ1-4; size: few; CDR3: CASSFIISGLYEKLFF; DNA: TGTGCCAGCAGTTTCATAATAAGCGGTCTTTACGAAAAACTGTTTTTT
D: -; V: TRBV29-1; J: TRBJ1-2; size: -; CDR3: CSVGGMDGYTF; DNA: TGCAGCGTTGGAGGGATGGATGGCTACACCTTC
D: TRBD1; V: TRBV6-1; J: TRBJ1-2; size: once; CDR3: CASSRQGALGYTF; DNA: TGTGCCAGCAGTCGTCAGGGGGCGCTCGGCTACACCTTC
D: -; V: TRBV9; J: TRBJ1-1; size: -; CDR3: CASSVAPGANTEAFF; DNA: TGTGCCAGCAGCGTAGCTCCAGGGGCTAACACTGAAGCTTTCTTT
D: -; V: TRBV7-2; J: TRBJ2-7; size: -; CDR3: CASSFWGGQSSYEQYF; DNA: TGTGCCAGCAGCTTTTGGGGGGGGCAGAGCTCCTACGAGCAGTACTTC